This T cell receptor beta chain was profiled in a study of Ad26.COV2.S vaccination and SARS-CoV-2 variants. Across the study: It was the COV1001 Ad26.COV2.S trial arm that included the donor. Study-wide findings and caveats: Comparability of non-spike TCR breadth was observed across vaccine and placebo recipients.

Using immunoSEQ multiplex PCR, the repertoire was profiled, and TCRdb retains in-frame clones only, with some absent. The sample includes around 320,000 clones, 70% to 90% of them seen just once. A word on this clone: Its antigen is unknown.

As to treatment: around 19 received Ad26.COV2.S at low or high dose, single or two shots; several received placebo; per-sample allocation not given. On day 63 after the first injection, vaccine and placebo recipients gave samples. An Ad26 vector was used to express Wuhan-strain SARS-CoV-2 spike as the vaccine. This clonotype was sampled from a person between 18 and 65 years old who received the Ad26.COV2.S COVID-19 vaccine or a placebo. The starting material was peripheral blood, obtained in a trial of Ad26.COV2.S vaccine versus placebo.

The CDR3 protein is CASSSGADQPQHF. For the CDR3, the DNA is TGTGCCAGCTCGTCCGGGGCCGATCAGCCCCAGCATTTT. V is TRBV18 and J is TRBJ1-5; a weak D match, TRBD1 (5 bases). V lost 6 bases, J lost 5 bases, and 11 bases lay in between. Germline-derived CDR1 and CDR2 are KGHSH and LQKENI. The CDR3 is 13 amino acids.